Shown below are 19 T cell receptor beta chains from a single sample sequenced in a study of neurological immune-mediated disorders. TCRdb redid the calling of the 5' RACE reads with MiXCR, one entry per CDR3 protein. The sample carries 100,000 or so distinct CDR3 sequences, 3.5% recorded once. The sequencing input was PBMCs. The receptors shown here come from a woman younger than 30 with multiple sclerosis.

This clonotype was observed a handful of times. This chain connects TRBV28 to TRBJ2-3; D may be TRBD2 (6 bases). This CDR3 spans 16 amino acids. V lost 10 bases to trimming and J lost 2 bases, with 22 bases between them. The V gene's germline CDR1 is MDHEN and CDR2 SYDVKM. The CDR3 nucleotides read TGTGCCAACAAGAGGGAGGCAATAGAAAACACAGATACGCAGTATTTT. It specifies CANKREAIENTDTQYF.

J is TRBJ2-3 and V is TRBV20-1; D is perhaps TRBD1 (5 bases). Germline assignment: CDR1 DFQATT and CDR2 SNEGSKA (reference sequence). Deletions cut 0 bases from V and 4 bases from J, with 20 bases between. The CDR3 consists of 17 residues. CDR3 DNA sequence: TGCAGTGCTAGAGACTTCGGACAAGGGGTTTTAGCAGATACGCAGTATTTT. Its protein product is CSARDFGQGVLADTQYF.

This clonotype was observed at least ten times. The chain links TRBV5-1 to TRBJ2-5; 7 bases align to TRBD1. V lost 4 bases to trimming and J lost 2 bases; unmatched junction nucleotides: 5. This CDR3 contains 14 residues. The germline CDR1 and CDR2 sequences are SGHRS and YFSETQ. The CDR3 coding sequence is TGCGCCAGCAGCAGGGACAGTAGTCAAGAGACCCAGTACTTC. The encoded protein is CASSRDSSQETQYF.

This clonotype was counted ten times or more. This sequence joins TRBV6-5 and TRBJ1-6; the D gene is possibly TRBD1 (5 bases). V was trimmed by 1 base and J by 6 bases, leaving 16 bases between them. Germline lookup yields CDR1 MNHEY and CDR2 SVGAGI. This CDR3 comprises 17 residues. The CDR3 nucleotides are TGTGCCAGCAGTTACTTCGCAAGGGGTGAGAGTAATTCACCCCTCCACTTT. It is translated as CASSYFARGESNSPLHF.

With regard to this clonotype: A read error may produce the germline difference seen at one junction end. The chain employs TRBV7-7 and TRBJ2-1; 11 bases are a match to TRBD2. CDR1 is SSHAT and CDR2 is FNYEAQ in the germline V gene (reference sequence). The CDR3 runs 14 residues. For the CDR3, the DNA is TGTGCTAGCAGTAGGACTAGCGGGTACAATGAGCAGTTCTTC. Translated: CASSRTSGYNEQFF.

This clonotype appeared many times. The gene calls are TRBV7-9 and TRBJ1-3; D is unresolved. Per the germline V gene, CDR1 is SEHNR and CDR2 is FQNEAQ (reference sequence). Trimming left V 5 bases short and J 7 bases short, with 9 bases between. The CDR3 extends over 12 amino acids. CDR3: CASSPKLNTIYF. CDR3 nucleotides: TGTGCCAGCAGCCCAAAATTGAACACCATATATTTT.

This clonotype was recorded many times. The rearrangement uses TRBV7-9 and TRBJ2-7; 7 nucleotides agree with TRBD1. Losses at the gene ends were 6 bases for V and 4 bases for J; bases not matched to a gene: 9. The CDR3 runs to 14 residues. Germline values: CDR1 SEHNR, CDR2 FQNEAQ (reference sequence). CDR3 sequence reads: CASSSTGYRYEQYF. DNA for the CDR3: TGTGCCAGCAGTTCGACAGGGTACCGATACGAGCAGTACTTC.

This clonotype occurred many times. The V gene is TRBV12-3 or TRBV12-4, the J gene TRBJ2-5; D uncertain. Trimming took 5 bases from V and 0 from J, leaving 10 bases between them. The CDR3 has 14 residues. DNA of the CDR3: TGTGCCAGCAGTCTCCAGAAATACCAAGAGACCCAGTACTTC. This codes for CASSLQKYQETQYF.

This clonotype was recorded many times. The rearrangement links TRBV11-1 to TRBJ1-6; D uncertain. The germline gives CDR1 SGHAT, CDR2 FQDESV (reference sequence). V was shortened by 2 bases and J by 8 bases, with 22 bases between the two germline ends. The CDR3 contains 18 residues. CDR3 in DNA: TGTGCCAGCAGCTTACCTCACCGTAGATCCAAAAGGGATTCACCCCTCCACTTT. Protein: CASSLPHRRSKRDSPLHF.

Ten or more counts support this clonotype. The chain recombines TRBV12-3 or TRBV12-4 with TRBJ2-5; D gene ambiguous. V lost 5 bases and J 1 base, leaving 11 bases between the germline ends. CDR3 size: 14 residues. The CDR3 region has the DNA TGTGCCAGCAGTCGCGGACGGGCCCAAGAGACCCAGTACTTC. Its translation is CASSRGRAQETQYF.

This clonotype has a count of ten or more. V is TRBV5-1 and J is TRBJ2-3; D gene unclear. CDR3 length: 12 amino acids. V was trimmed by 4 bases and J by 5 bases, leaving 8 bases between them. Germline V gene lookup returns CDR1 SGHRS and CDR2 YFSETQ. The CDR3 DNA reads TGCGCCAGCAGCGCCATTGGAGATACGCAGTATTTT. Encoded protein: CASSAIGDTQYF.

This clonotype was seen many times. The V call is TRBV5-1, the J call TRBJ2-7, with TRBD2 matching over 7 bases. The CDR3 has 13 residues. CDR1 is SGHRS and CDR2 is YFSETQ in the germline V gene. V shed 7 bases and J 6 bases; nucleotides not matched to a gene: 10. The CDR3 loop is CASGWLAEGEQYF. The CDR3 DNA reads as TGCGCCAGCGGCTGGCTAGCGGAAGGCGAGCAGTACTTC.

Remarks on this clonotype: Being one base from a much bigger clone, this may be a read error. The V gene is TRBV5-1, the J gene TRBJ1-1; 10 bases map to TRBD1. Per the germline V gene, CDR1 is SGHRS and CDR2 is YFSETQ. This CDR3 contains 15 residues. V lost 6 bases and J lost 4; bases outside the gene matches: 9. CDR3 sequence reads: CASTYATGGLTEAFF. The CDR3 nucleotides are TGCGCCAGCACCTACGCGACAGGGGGCCTCACTGAAGCTTTCTTT.

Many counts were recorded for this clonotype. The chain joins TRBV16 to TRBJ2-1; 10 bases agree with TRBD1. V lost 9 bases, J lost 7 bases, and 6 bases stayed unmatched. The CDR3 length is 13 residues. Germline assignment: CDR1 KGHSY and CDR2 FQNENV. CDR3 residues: CASDDRGQNEQFF. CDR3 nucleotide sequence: TGTGCCAGTGACGACAGGGGGCAGAATGAGCAGTTCTTC.

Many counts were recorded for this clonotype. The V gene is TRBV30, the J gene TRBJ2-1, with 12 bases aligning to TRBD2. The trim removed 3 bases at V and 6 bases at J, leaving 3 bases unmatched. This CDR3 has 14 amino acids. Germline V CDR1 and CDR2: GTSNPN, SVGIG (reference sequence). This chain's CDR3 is CAWRLTSGGNEQFF. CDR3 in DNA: TGTGCCTGGAGGTTGACTAGCGGGGGCAATGAGCAGTTCTTC.

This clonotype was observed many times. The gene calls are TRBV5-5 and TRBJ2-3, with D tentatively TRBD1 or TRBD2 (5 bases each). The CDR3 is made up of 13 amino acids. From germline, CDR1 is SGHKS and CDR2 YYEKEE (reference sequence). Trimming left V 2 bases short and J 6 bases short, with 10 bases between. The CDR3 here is CASSFEGMDTQYF. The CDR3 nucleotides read TGTGCCAGCAGCTTCGAGGGGATGGATACGCAGTATTTT.

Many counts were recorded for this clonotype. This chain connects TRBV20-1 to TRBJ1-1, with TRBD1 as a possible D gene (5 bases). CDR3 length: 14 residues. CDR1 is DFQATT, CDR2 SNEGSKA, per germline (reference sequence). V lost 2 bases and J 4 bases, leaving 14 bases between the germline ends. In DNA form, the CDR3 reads TGCAGTGCTAGATCCCCCGGGGGAAGCACTGAAGCTTTCTTT. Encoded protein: CSARSPGGSTEAFF.

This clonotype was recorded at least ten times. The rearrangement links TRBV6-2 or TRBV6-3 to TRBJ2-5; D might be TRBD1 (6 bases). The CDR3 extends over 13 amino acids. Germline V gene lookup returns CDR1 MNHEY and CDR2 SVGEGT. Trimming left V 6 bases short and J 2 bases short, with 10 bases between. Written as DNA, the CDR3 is TGTGCCAGCAGACGGACAGCTCAAGAGACCCAGTACTTC. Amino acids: CASRRTAQETQYF.

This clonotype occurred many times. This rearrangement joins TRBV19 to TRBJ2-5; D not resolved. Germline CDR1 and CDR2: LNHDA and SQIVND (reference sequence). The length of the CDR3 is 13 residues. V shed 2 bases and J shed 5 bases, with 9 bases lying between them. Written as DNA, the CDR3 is TGTGCCAGTAGTATAAGTTCGGCGGAGACCCAGTACTTC. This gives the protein CASSISSAETQYF.